A single sample is the source of the 8 T cell receptor beta chains below, sequenced in a study of vaccination and CD4 T cells after COVID-19 (dated by TCRdb to 2021 to 2024). No antigen is known for these receptors. Library preparation was by PCR. Sequencing used an Illumina iSeq 100. DNA from cultured CD4+ T cells was subjected to TCR sequencing with the Oncomine TCR Beta short-read assay at the Johns Hopkins FTIC core. TCRdb trimmed public reads at Q25 via fastp, called clones via MiXCR and kept in-frame beta chains. Each record represents a unique CDR3 protein, reported with the most common genes and DNA among its rows. Counted in this sample were 10,000 to 11,000 distinct CDR3 sequences; approximately 59% of them appeared once. In total, the top ten clones hold roughly 15% of the sample. The treatment or condition label on this specimen signifies: approximately 11-day PBMC culture with coronavirus spike peptide pools or control peptides (ViraFEST assay).

The material sequenced was CD4+ T cells from blood, cultured in vitro. Receptors were obtained from a human donor who had recovered from COVID-19.

This chain joins TRBV19 and TRBJ2-2; D uncertain. The CDR3 loop spans 16 amino acids. V was trimmed by 4 bases and J by 0 bases, leaving 12 bases between them. Germline V gives CDR1 LNHDA, CDR2 SQIVND (reference sequence). CDR3 coding DNA: TGTGCCAGTAGTACGAGGTGGACCGCGAACACCGGGGAGCTGTTTTTT. It translates to CASSTRWTANTGELFF.

Written as DNA, the CDR3 is TGTGCCAGTACGTGGGCAGATACGCAGTATTTT. Translating gives CASTWADTQYF. The V call is TRBV19, the J call TRBJ2-3; no definite D call. The CDR3 consists of 11 residues. The V end was cut by 7 bases, the J end by 4 bases, with 6 bases between. CDR1 and CDR2 (germline): LNHDA, SQIVND (reference sequence).

The chain links TRBV24-1 to TRBJ1-1; D ambiguous. Between the trimmed V and J ends, which lost 12 bases and 8 bases, there was a span of 12 bases. From germline, CDR1 is KGHDR and CDR2 SFDVKD. The CDR3 sequence is 10 residues long. The CDR3 protein is CAPIGLEAFF. The CDR3, as DNA: TGTGCCCCGATAGGGCTAGAAGCTTTCTTT.

This clonotype has just a few counts. The chain couples TRBV20-1 to TRBJ1-5; TRBD1 is a possible D gene (5 bases). Germline V lookup: CDR1 DFQATT, CDR2 SNEGSKA (reference sequence). Trimming took 2 bases from V and 2 from J, leaving 13 bases between them. The CDR3 runs to 15 residues. DNA of the CDR3: TGCAGTGCTAGACGTGGTCAGGGTGGCAATCAGCCCCAGCATTTT. Translated, it gives CSARRGQGGNQPQHF.

This clonotype was counted between two and nine times. The V gene is TRBV6-1, the J gene TRBJ2-4; D is uncertain. CDR1 and CDR2 from the germline V gene are MNHNS and SASEGT. Trimming stripped 4 bases from V and 7 bases from J, with 14 bases between. This CDR3 is built from 14 residues. CDR3 amino acids: CASSVPRQANIQYF. The CDR3 region has the DNA TGTGCCAGCAGTGTACCGCGGCAGGCTAACATTCAGTACTTC.

This clonotype was counted only a few times. The chain combines TRBV20-1 with TRBJ1-1, with a tentative D call TRBD1 (6 bases). Germline V gene sequence: CDR1 DFQATT, CDR2 SNEGSKA (reference sequence). Trimming took 1 base from V and 4 from J, leaving 16 bases between them. The CDR3 runs 15 residues. CDR3 loop: CSARVQGGSGTEAFF. In DNA form, the CDR3 reads TGCAGTGCTAGAGTACAGGGAGGTAGTGGCACTGAAGCTTTCTTT.

This chain uses TRBV11-3 with TRBJ2-1; TRBD2 matches 10 bases. V shed 5 bases, J shed 6 bases, and the junction held 10 bases outside the gene matches. Germline values: CDR1 SGHNT, CDR2 YENEEA. CDR3 length: 16 residues. CDR3 DNA: TGTGCCAGCAGCACCCGACGAGCGGGAGGGGTCAATGAGCAGTTCTTC. This translates into CASSTRRAGGVNEQFF.

The genes are TRBV18 and TRBJ1-1; D not certain. The CDR3 runs 14 residues. V dropped 0 bases and J dropped 0 bases, with 5 bases sitting between them. Germline CDR1 KGHSH, CDR2 LQKENI. The CDR3 protein is CASSPPALNTEAFF. CDR3 coding DNA: TGTGCCAGCTCACCACCGGCACTGAACACTGAAGCTTTCTTT.